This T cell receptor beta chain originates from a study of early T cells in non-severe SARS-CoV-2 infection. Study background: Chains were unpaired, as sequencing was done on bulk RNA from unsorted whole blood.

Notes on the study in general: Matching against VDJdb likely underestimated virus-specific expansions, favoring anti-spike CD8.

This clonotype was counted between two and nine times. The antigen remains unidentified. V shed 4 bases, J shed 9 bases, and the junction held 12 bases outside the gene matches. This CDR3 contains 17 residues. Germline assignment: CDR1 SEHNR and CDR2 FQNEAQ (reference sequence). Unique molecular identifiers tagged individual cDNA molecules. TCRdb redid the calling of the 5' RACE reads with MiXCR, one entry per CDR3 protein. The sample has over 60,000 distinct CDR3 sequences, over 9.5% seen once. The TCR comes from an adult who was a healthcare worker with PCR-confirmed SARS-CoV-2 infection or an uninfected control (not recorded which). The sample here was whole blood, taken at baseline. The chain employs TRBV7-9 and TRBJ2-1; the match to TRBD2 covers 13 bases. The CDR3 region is CASSSNELAGGPREQFF. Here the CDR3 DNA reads TGTGCCAGCAGCTCAAACGAACTAGCGGGGGGGCCACGTGAGCAGTTCTTC. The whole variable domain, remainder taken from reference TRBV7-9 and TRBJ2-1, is DTGVSQNPRHKITKRGQNVTFRCDPISEHNRLYWYRQTLGQGPEFLTYFQNEAQLEKSRLLSDRFSAERPKGSFSTLEIQRTEQGDSAMYLCASSSNELAGGPREQFFGPGTRLTVL.